The present T cell receptor beta chain was sequenced within a study of response to subunit inactivated influenza vaccine (dated by TCRdb to the late 2010s). For the study in its entirety: The study used deep quantitative T cell receptor repertoire profiling to track responses to a trivalent subunit inactivated influenza vaccine. The paper as a whole reports these results and caveats: The authors proposed that each seasonal influenza vaccination may bring in only a limited number of new T cells.

The library was generated by RT-PCR. The instrument given in TCRdb is Illumina HiSeq 2500. Starting from the raw public reads, TCRdb applied fastp trimming at Q25, assembled clones with MiXCR and retained in-frame beta chains. Rows matching on CDR3 protein sequence are summarized as one entry with the most common DNA and genes. Present in this sample are roughly 620,000 distinct CDR3 sequences, around 10% of which were seen just once. The ten top clones hold about 10% of the sample. This clonotype was recorded a few times. Its antigen is not yet known. No qualities accompany the bases; no much larger clone lies one base away. The CDR1 and CDR2 encoded by the germline V gene are SQVTM and ANQGSEA. Taken from cysteine to phenylalanine, the CDR3 has 15 residues. Kept here is only the CDR3 DNA, which spans 45 bases and is read in frame from base 1. The germline V end is reduced by 7 bases and the J end by 7 bases; junction bases left unmatched: 14.

The data were also submitted as part of a second study, on T cells expressing NK-cell markers. The second publication reports: TCR beta cDNA libraries were prepared using 5'RACE template switching, which introduced a universal primer site and unique molecular identifiers. TCR beta-chain repertoires were profiled in sorted CD3+CD56+NKG2C+, CD3+CD56+NKG2C- and CD3+CD56-NKG2C+ T-cell subsets from eight donors. Among the eight sequenced donors, seven were HCMV-seropositive and one was HCMV-seronegative. To restrict sorting to alphabetaTCR-expressing T cells, an anti-gammadeltaTCR antibody was added in several experiments. In a handful of donors, the dominant CD3+CD56+NKG2C+ clonotypes were among the top 10 CD8+ clonotypes and accounted for roughly 1.0-7.5% of CD8+ T cells. Those dominant clonotypes were again the most abundant among CD3+CD56-NKG2C+ cells in a handful of donors, at roughly 25-65%. It remained unclear whether the expanded NKG2C-expressing T cell clones were specific for HCMV antigens. Randomly selected healthy volunteers, three men and five women, were used as the eight sequenced donors. To determine HCMV serostatus, a commercial ELISA kit was used to detect HCMV-specific IgG in serum. Peripheral blood mononuclear cells were isolated from blood by Ficoll density gradient centrifugation. For several donors, bulk peripheral blood T-cell repertoires were also sequenced from unsorted PBMC. cDNA synthesis was primed from the TCR beta constant segment, followed by two successive PCR amplification steps. The libraries were sequenced on Illumina HiSeq 2000/2500, MiSeq or NextSeq, producing 2 x 150 bp reads. Reads were demultiplexed and grouped by UMI with MIGEC, and clonotypes were assembled and quantified with MiTCR. To exclude erroneous sequences, any TCR cDNA sequence not supported by at least two reads was discarded. The tcR package was used for downstream repertoire analysis, with clonotypes matched between fractions based on CDR3 nucleotide sequence plus V segment. VDJmatch was used to annotate antigen specificity against VDJdb, with one amino acid substitution allowed in CDR3.

This clonotype was sampled from a man in his fifties who received an inactivated influenza vaccine. Donor details come from another sample of the same person, matched by shared clones. In this chain, TRBV29-1 is recombined with TRBJ2-1; 9 nucleotides in the junction match TRBD2. The source material was PBMCs from blood, sampled on the day of vaccination. The CDR3 protein sequence reads: CSARPRLAVLNEQFF. Read as DNA, the sequence is TGCAGCGCTCGGCCTCGACTAGCGGTTTTGAATGAGCAGTTCTTC.